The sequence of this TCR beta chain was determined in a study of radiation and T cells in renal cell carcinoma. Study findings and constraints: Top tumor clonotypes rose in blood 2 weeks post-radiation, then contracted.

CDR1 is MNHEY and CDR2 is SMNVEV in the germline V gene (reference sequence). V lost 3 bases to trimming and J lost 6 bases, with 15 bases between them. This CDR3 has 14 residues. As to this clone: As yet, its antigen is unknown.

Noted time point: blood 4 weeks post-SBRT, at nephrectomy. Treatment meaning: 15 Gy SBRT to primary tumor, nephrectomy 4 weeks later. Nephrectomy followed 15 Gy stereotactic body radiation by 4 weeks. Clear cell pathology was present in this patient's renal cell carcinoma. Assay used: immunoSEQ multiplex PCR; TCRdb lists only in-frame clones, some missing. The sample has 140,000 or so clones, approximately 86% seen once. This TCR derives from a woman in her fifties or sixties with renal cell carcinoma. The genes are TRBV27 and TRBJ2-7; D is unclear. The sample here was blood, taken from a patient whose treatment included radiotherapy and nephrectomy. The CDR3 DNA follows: TGTGCCAGCAGTTTTAGGGCAGACCCTCGCGAGCAGTACTTC. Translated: CASSFRADPREQYF.